This passage covers 4 T cell receptor beta chains from one sample sequenced in a study of control samples from healthy donors and cancer patients. Assay used: immunoSEQ multiplex PCR; TCRdb lists only in-frame clones, some missing. Here the sample spans 65,000 to 85,000 clones, 87% being singletons. The sequencing input was PBMCs. These TCRs come from a woman between 50 and 59 years old with head and neck cancer.

The chain links TRBV28 to TRBJ1-4, with 10 nucleotides matching TRBD1. Germline CDR1 MDHEN, CDR2 SYDVKM. The V and J ends lost 4 bases and 7 bases, in that order; junction bases with no gene match: 6. The CDR3 totals 15 residues. The CDR3 reads CASSSHRDRGEKLFF. CDR3 sequence (DNA): TGTGCCAGCAGTTCCCACCGGGACAGGGGTGAAAAACTGTTTTTT.

The genes are TRBV18 and TRBJ2-3, with no clear D. The germline CDR1 and CDR2 sequences are KGHSH and LQKENI. With 4 bases removed from V and 7 bases from J, the gap between germline ends came to 6 bases. The CDR3 spans 11 residues. The CDR3 sequence: CASSLPNTQYF. The DNA for the CDR3 is TGTGCCAGCTCACTGCCTAATACGCAGTATTTT.

The V gene is TRBV28, the J gene TRBJ2-3; D is possibly TRBD1 or TRBD2 (5 bases each). The length of the CDR3 is 15 residues. V gave up 6 bases and J gave up 2 bases, with 15 bases separating them. CDR1 and CDR2 (germline): MDHEN, SYDVKM. CDR3 sequence (DNA): TGTGCCAGCAGACGGGGACCTCGCCCCACAGATACGCAGTATTTT. Residues: CASRRGPRPTDTQYF.

The V call is TRBV3-1 (or the pseudogene TRBV3-2), the J call TRBJ2-7, with D maybe TRBD2 (5 bases). The CDR3 has 12 residues. The V and J ends lost 4 bases and 6 bases respectively, with 10 bases between them. Germline V CDR1 and CDR2: LGHDT, YNNKEL (reference sequence). This CDR3 reads CASSPGLAEQYF. The CDR3 DNA sequence: TGTGCCAGCAGCCCAGGACTTGCCGAGCAGTACTTC.